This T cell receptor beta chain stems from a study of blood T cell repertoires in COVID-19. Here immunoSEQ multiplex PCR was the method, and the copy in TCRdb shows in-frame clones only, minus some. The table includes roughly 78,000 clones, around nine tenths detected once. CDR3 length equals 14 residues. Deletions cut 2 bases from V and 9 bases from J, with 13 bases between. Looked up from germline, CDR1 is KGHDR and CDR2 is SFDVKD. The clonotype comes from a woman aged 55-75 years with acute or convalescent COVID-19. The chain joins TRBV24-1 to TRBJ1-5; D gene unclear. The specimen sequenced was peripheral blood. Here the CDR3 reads CATSDSAGPSPQHF. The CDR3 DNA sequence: TGTGCCACCAGTGATTCTGCAGGTCCCTCGCCCCAGCATTTT.